This is a list of T cell receptor beta chains from one sample in a study of blood T cell repertoires in COVID-19. TCRdb's table, derived via immunoSEQ multiplex PCR, lists solely in-frame clones and lacks some. The data hold under 200,000 clones, with 80% to 90% observed a single time. The sample taken for sequencing was peripheral blood. The receptors come from a woman older than 75 with COVID-19, enrolled during active disease. The conserved cysteine and the conserved F or W are not part of the CDR3 here. The size entry is marked missing in some rows and otherwise reads once, few, many or a size class.

V: TRBV29-1; size: .; J: TRBJ2-7; CDR3: SVASLRGYEQY
V: TRBV9; size: .; J: TRBJ2-7; CDR3: ASSVGLAGSYEQY
V: TRBV7-3; size: once; J: TRBJ2-3; CDR3: ASSKLAGGTTDTQY
V: TRBV23-1; size: .; J: TRBJ2-5; CDR3: ASSQGYQDSQETQY
V: TRBV30; size: .; J: TRBJ2-7; CDR3: AWSSTGVRGSYEQY
V: TRBV6-4; size: .; J: TRBJ2-2; CDR3: ASSATTGVGELF
V: TRBV2; size: .; J: TRBJ2-2; CDR3: ASERDMDTGELF
V: TRBV30; size: .; J: TRBJ1-1; CDR3: ACRTGGTEAF
V: TRBV9; size: few; J: TRBJ2-1; CDR3: ASSAGSEQF
V: TRBV18; size: .; J: TRBJ1-4; CDR3: ASSRRQATNEKLF
V: TRBV30; size: .; J: TRBJ1-4; CDR3: AWRDHPRANEKLF
V: TRBV19; size: .; J: TRBJ1-5; CDR3: ASSITGAFNQPQH
V: TRBV12-5; size: .; J: TRBJ2-5; CDR3: ASGRGSGQETQY
V: TRBV5-1; size: .; J: TRBJ2-7; CDR3: ASSLRVDSYEQY
V: TRBV5-6; size: .; J: TRBJ2-1; CDR3: ASSLLAGAYNEQF
V: TRBV28; size: .; J: TRBJ1-2; CDR3: ASSSFGQGNYGYT
V: TRBV25-1; size: .; J: TRBJ1-2; CDR3: ASSELVGGVGYT
V: TRBV6-4; size: .; J: TRBJ2-1; CDR3: ASSVGTGGEQF
V: TRBV2; size: .; J: TRBJ1-5; CDR3: ASSGDNHQPQH
V: TRBV5-1; size: .; J: TRBJ1-4; CDR3: ASSLGQDEKLF
V: TRBV28; size: once; J: TRBJ1-5; CDR3: ASGAQDAGVHNQPQH
V: TRBV7-2; size: .; J: TRBJ2-3; CDR3: ASSLFGRGGRADTQY
V: TRBV5-1; size: .; J: TRBJ2-2; CDR3: ASSSRGGSNTGELF
V: TRBV7-9; size: few; J: TRBJ1-3; CDR3: ASSKGGATIY
V: TRBV4-2; size: .; J: TRBJ2-7; CDR3: ASSHEGQGNPYEQY
V: TRBV5-4; size: .; J: TRBJ2-1; CDR3: ASSFFSGGWF
V: TRBV5-1; size: .; J: TRBJ2-1; CDR3: ASSSQGAGINEQF
V: TRBV2; size: .; J: TRBJ1-1; CDR3: ASSLAASNTEAF
V: TRBV7-3; size: .; J: TRBJ2-2; CDR3: ASSLMSVAGGRRGELF
V: TRBV6-5; size: .; J: TRBJ1-2; CDR3: ASSRTTTGPYGYT
V: TRBV5-1; size: .; J: TRBJ2-4; CDR3: ASSFWTGWDIQY
V: TRBV19; size: .; J: TRBJ2-7; CDR3: ASSKGLAGYEQY
V: TRBV5-4; size: .; J: TRBJ2-7; CDR3: ASSAYGQGGPYEQY
V: TRBV25-1; size: once; J: TRBJ1-5; CDR3: ASRGTGGGGQPQH
V: TRBV6-5; size: .; J: TRBJ1-2; CDR3: ASSSRWTGNYGYT
V: TRBV4-1; size: once; J: TRBJ1-1; CDR3: ASSQESWGGIDTEAF